These T cell receptor gamma chains were read from a single sample in a study of Vδ1+ human thymocytes. TCRdb re-processed the multiplex PCR reads using CATT. The data hold about 27,000 gamma-chain clones, with 15% to 25% observed a single time. Sequencing input: Vdelta1+ gamma-delta thymocytes from the thymus. The receptor source for this set is a boy less than two years old who had congenital heart surgery. CDR3s include the opening cysteine and the closing phenylalanine or tryptophan. Clone size is shown for a subset of rows, as once, few, many or a class of expanded clone.

>TRGJ1/TRGJ2|15|NA|TRGV5
TGTGCCACCTGGGACAGGCGGGGCGATTATTATAAGAAACTCTTT
CATWDRRGDYYKKLF
>TRGJ1/TRGJ2|11|NA|TRGV9
TGTGCCTTGTGGGAGCCTAATAAGGAACTCTTT
CALWEPNKELF
>TRGJ1/TRGJ2|14|few|TRGV2
TGTGCCACCTGGGACGGGGCGGGTGTTTATAAGAAACTCTTT
CATWDGAGVYKKLF
>TRGJ1/TRGJ2|14|NA|TRGV2
TGTGCCACCTGGGAATCTCATTGTTGTTATAAGAAACTCTTT
CATWESHCCYKKLF
>TRGJP2|14|NA|TRGV4
TGTGCCACCTTTGGGAAAAGTAGTGATTGGATCAAGACGTTT
CATFGKSSDWIKTF
>TRGJ1/TRGJ2|14|NA|TRGV5
TGTGCCACCTGGGACAGGCCCTTGGATTATAAGAAACTCTTT
CATWDRPLDYKKLF
>TRGJ1/TRGJ2|13|NA|TRGV2
TGTGCCACCTGGGAGAAGGATTATTATAAGAAACTCTTT
CATWEKDYYKKLF
>TRGJ1/TRGJ2|14|NA|TRGV2
TGTGCCACCTGGGACGGACCTCTTTATTATAAGAAACTCTTT
CATWDGPLYYKKLF
>TRGJ1/TRGJ2|14|NA|TRGV4
TGTGCCACCTGGGATGGGTACCTTTATTATAAGAAACTCTTT
CATWDGYLYYKKLF
>TRGJ1/TRGJ2|13|NA|TRGV9
TGTGCCTTGTGGGAGGTGCATGGGCATAAGAAACTCTTT
CALWEVHGHKKLF